One T cell receptor beta chain is described in this entry. V was pared by 0 bases and J by 5 bases, with 4 bases of the junction left unmatched. Germline V gene sequence: CDR1 SGHRS, CDR2 YFSETQ. This CDR3 has 16 amino acids. Using immunoSEQ multiplex PCR, the repertoire was profiled, and TCRdb retains in-frame clones only, with some absent. The table has more than 350,000 clones, around 91% seen once. This sample is drawn from a study of blood T cell repertoires in COVID-19. Whole-study context: PBMCs, B-cell-depleted T cells, or T cells provided the cDNA or gDNA that made up the material.

The participants were between roughly 18 and 90 years old and came from roughly 24 US areas. The chain carries TRBV5-1 and TRBJ2-5; TRBD2 aligns across 13 bases. Sequenced: PBMCs or T cells enriched from blood (not recorded which). The receptor was derived from a man between 18 and 29 years old who had recovered from COVID-19. DNA of the CDR3: TGCGCCAGCAGCTTGGCGGGGACTAGCGGGGCTGAGACCCAGTACTTC. Its translation is CASSLAGTSGAETQYF.